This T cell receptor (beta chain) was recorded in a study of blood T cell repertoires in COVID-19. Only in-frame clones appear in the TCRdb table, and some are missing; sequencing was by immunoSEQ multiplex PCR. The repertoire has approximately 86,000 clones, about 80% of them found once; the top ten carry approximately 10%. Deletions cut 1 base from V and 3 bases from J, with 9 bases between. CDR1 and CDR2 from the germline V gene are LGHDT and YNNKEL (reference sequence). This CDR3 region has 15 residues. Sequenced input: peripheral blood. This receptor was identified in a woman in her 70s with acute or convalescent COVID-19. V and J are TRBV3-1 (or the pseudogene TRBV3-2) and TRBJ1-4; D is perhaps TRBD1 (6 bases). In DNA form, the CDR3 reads TGTGCCAGCAGCCAAGGGACAGCCTCTAATGAAAAACTGTTTTTT. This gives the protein CASSQGTASNEKLFF.